The clone carrying this T cell receptor beta chain came up many times. No antigen is known for it. Disease duration under 2 months; hyperthyroidism patients were aged 18 to 65. TCR beta CDR3 region amplification was performed from RNA transcripts. The HTBI primer set was used in a first-round RT-PCR of the TCR CDR3. In TCRdb, the multiplex PCR reads were re-called with MiXCR into one record per CDR3 protein. The sample has hundreds of thousands of distinct CDR3 sequences; around 39% are singletons. The V end was cut by 0 bases, the J end by 8 bases, with 14 bases between. Per germline, CDR1 SGDLS and CDR2 YYNGEE. The CDR3 sequence is 15 residues long. The data were taken from a study of T cells in Graves' hyperthyroidism and ophthalmopathy. Overall study findings and caveats: The model identified upcoming ophthalmopathy a median approximately seven months ahead of onset. Expanded thyroid clonotypes (above 0.001) were mostly also found in blood.

The TCR originated in a man younger than 35 with Graves' hyperthyroidism. The sample comprised blood. The rearrangement joins TRBV9 to TRBJ1-4; D remains ambiguous. The chain's CDR3 is CASSVAGRVWEKLFF. The DNA of the CDR3 is TGTGCCAGCAGCGTAGCTGGGCGGGTCTGGGAAAAACTGTTTTTT. Based on the CDR3 plus reference TRBV9 and TRBJ1-4, the full variable domain is DSGVTQTPKHLITATGQRVTLRCSPRSGDLSVYWYQQSLDQGLQFLIQYYNGEERAKGNILERFSAQQFPDLHSELNLSSLELGDSALYFCASSVAGRVWEKLFFGSGTQLSVL.